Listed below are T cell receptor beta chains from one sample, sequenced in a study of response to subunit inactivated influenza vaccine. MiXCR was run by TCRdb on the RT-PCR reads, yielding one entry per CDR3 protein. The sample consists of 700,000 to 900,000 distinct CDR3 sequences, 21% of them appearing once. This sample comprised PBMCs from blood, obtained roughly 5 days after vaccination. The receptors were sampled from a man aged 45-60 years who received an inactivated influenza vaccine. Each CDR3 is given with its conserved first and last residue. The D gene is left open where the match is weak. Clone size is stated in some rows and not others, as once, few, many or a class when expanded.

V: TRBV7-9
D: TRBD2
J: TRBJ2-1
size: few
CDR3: CASSRGGTSGTQFF
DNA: TGTGCCAGCAGTAGAGGAGGGACTAGCGGGACTCAGTTCTTC

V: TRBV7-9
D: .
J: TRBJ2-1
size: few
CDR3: CASSLLLNEQFF
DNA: TGTGCCAGCAGCTTACTACTCAATGAGCAGTTCTTC

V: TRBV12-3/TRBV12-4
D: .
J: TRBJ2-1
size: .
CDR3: CASSPLGRSYEQFF
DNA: TGTGCCAGCAGTCCTCTTGGGCGGTCGTATGAGCAGTTCTTC

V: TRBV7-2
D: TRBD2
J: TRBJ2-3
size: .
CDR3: CASSLASGEGDTQYF
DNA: TGTGCCAGCAGCTTAGCTAGCGGGGAGGGAGATACGCAGTATTTT

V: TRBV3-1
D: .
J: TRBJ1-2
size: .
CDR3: CASSQGRFYGYTF
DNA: TGTGCCAGCAGCCAAGGCAGATTCTATGGCTACACCTTC

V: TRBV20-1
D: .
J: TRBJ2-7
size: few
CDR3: CSAGPPRVQYF
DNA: TGCAGTGCCGGGCCTCCTAGAGTGCAGTACTTC

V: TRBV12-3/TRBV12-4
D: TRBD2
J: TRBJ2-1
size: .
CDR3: CASSNLGAERGYNEQFF
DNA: TGTGCCAGCAGCAACTTGGGCGCCGAGCGGGGGTACAATGAGCAGTTCTTC

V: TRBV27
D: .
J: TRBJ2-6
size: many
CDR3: CASSGVPGANVLTF
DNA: TGTGCCAGCAGTGGCGTTCCTGGGGCCAACGTCCTGACTTTC

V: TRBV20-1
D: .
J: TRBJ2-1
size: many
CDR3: CSAIEITDSYNEQFF
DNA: TGCAGTGCTATAGAGATCACCGACAGCTACAATGAGCAGTTCTTC

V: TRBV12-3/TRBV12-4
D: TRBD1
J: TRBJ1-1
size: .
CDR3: CASSPRTGPGAEAFF
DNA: TGTGCCAGCAGTCCACGGACAGGCCCTGGGGCTGAAGCTTTCTTT

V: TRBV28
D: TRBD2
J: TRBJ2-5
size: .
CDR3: CASSSGTSGSKPQYF
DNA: TGTGCCAGCAGTTCCGGGACTAGCGGGAGTAAGCCCCAGTACTTC

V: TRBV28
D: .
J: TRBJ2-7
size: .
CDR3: CASSLYGYSYEQYF
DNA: TGTGCCAGCAGTTTATACGGGTACTCCTACGAGCAGTACTTC

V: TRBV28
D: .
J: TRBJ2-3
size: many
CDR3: CASSPAGDTQYF
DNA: TGTGCCAGCAGTCCTGCAGGAGATACGCAGTATTTT

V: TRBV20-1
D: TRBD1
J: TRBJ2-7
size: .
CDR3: CSASQGGFFYEQYF
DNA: TGCAGTGCCTCACAGGGGGGCTTTTTCTACGAGCAGTACTTC

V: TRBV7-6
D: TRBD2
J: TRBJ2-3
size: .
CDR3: CASSLASGGALDTQYF
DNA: TGTGCCAGCAGCTTAGCCAGCGGGGGGGCCTTAGATACGCAGTATTTT

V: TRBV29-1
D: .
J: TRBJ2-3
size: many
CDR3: CSVGRLATDTQYF
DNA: TGCAGCGTTGGTAGGCTCGCCACAGATACGCAGTATTTT

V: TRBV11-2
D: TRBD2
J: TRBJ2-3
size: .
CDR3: CASSLVMSGGFLSTDTQYF
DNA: TGTGCCAGCAGCTTAGTTATGAGCGGGGGGTTTTTGAGCACAGATACGCAGTATTTT

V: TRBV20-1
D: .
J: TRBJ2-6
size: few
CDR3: CSATPPSGANVLTF
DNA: TGCAGTGCCACGCCGCCCTCTGGGGCCAACGTCCTGACTTTC

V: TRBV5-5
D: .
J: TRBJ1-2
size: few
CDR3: CASSLGGGSNYGYTF
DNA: TGTGCCAGCAGCTTGGGTGGGGGGTCCAACTATGGCTACACCTTC

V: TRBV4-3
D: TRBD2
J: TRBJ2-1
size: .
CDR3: CASSQEPAGSYNEQFF
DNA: TGCGCCAGCAGCCAAGAACCAGCGGGGAGCTACAATGAGCAGTTCTTC

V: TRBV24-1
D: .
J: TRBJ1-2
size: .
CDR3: CATSADPFGYTF
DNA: TGTGCCACCAGTGCCGACCCCTTCGGCTACACCTTC

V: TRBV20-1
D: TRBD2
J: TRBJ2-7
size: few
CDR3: CSATVAGDPSYEQYF
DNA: TGCAGTGCTACCGTAGCGGGAGACCCCTCCTACGAGCAGTACTTC

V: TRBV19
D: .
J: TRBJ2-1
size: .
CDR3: CASRAVSSYNEQFF
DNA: TGTGCCAGTAGAGCGGTGAGCTCCTACAATGAGCAGTTCTTC

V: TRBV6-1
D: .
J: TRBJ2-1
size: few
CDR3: CASSTARSSYNEQFF
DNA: TGTGCCAGCAGTACCGCCCGAAGCTCCTACAATGAGCAGTTCTTC

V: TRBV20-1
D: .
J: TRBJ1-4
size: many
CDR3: CSAGQGYEKLFF
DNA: TGCAGTGCTGGGCAGGGTTATGAAAAACTGTTTTTT

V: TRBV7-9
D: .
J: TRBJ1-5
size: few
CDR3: CASSSRGQPQHF
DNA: TGTGCCAGCAGCTCCAGGGGTCAGCCCCAGCATTTT

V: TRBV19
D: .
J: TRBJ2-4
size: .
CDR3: CASSIWGGLAKNIQYF
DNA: TGTGCCAGTAGTATCTGGGGGGGCCTAGCCAAAAACATTCAGTACTTC

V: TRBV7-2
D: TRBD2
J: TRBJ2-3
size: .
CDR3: CASSLVFGLAGGNTQYF
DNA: TGTGCCAGCAGCTTAGTCTTCGGACTAGCGGGGGGGAATACGCAGTATTTT

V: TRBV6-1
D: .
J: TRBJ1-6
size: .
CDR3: CASSRIGVYNSPLHF
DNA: TGTGCCAGCAGCCGAATCGGGGTCTATAATTCACCCCTCCACTTT

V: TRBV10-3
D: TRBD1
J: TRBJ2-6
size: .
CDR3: CAISDTGAGANVLTF
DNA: TGTGCCATCAGTGATACAGGGGCAGGGGCCAACGTCCTGACTTTC

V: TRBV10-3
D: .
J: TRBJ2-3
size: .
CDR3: CAITSLADGTDTQYF
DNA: TGTGCCATCACCTCATTAGCGGACGGCACAGATACGCAGTATTTT

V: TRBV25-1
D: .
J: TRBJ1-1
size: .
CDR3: CASGEAGAVTNTEAFF
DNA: TGTGCCAGCGGGGAGGCTGGGGCAGTTACCAACACTGAAGCTTTCTTT

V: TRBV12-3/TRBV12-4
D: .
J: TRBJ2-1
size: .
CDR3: CASRDWKYNEQFF
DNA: TGTGCCAGCAGGGACTGGAAGTACAATGAGCAGTTCTTC

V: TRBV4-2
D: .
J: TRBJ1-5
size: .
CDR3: CASSQDKGSNQPQHF
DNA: TGTGCCAGCAGCCAAGACAAGGGGAGCAATCAGCCCCAGCATTTT

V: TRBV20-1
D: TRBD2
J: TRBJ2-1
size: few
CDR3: CSARLAGGRSYNEQFF
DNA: TGCAGTGCCAGACTAGCGGGAGGCCGCTCCTACAATGAGCAGTTCTTC

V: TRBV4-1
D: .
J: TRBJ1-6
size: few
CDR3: CASSQDPRVGSPLHF
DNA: TGCGCCAGCAGCCAAGATCCCAGGGTTGGTTCACCCCTCCACTTT

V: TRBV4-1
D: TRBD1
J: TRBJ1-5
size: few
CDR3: CASSHTGTGGFQPQHF
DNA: TGCGCCAGCAGCCACACCGGGACAGGGGGCTTTCAGCCCCAGCATTTT

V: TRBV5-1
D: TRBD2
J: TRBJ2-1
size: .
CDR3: CASSARLAGGLGNEQFF
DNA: TGCGCCAGCAGCGCACGACTAGCGGGAGGTTTGGGGAATGAGCAGTTCTTC

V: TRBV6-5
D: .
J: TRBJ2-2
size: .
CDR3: CASSYPLGELFF
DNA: TGTGCCAGCAGTTACCCCCTCGGGGAGCTGTTTTTT

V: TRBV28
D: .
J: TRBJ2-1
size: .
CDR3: CASCRSSYNEQFF
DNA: TGTGCCAGCTGTCGCAGCTCCTACAATGAGCAGTTCTTC

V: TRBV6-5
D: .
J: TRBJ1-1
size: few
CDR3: CASSSQNTEAFF
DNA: TGTGCCAGCAGTTCCCAGAACACTGAAGCTTTCTTT

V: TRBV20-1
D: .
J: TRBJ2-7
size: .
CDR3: CSARVVRTYEQYF
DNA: TGCAGTGCTAGAGTCGTCAGAACCTACGAGCAGTACTTC

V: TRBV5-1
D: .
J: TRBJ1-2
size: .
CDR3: CASSSDGLNYGYTF
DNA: TGCGCCAGCAGCAGTGACGGGTTAAACTATGGCTACACCTTC

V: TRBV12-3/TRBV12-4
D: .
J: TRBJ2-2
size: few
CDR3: CASSRDSYAGELFF
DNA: TGTGCCAGCAGTAGGGACTCCTACGCCGGGGAGCTGTTTTTT

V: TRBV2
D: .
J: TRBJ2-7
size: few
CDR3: CASSDAYEQYF
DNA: TGTGCCAGCAGTGACGCCTACGAGCAGTACTTC

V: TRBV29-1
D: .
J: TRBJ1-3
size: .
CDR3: CSVDDGFPGNTIYF
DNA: TGCAGCGTTGACGACGGATTTCCTGGAAACACCATATATTTT

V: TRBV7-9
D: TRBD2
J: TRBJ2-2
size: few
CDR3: CASSLAGMITGELFF
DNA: TGTGCCAGCTCCCTAGCGGGAATGATTACCGGGGAGCTGTTTTTT

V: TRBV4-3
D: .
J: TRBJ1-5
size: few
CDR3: CASSQGVRGGQPQHF
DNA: TGCGCCAGCAGCCAAGGGGTAAGGGGTGGTCAGCCCCAGCATTTT

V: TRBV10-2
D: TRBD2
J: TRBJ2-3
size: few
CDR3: CASSAAGGGTDTQYF
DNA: TGCGCCAGCAGTGCCGCGGGGGGGGGGACAGATACGCAGTATTTT

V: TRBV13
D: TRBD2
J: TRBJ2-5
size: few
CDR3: CASSPRTSGLQETQYF
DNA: TGTGCCAGCAGCCCCAGGACTAGCGGGCTCCAAGAGACCCAGTACTTC

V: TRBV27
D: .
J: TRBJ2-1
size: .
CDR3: CATSRAPSRYNEQFF
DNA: TGTGCCACCTCACGGGCTCCTAGTAGGTACAATGAGCAGTTCTTC

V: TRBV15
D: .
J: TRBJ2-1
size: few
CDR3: CATSRDPGLYNEQFF
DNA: TGTGCCACCAGCAGAGATCCAGGACTCTACAATGAGCAGTTCTTC

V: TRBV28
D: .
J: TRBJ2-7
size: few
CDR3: CASNPALISYEQYF
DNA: TGTGCCAGCAATCCAGCCTTAATAAGTTACGAGCAGTACTTC

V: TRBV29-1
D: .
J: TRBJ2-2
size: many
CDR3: CSAINRGVGTGELFF
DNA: TGCAGCGCTATTAATAGGGGAGTCGGTACCGGGGAGCTGTTTTTT

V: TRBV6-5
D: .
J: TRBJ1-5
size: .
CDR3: CASSYSKGQPQHF
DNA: TGTGCCAGCAGTTACTCGAAAGGGCAGCCCCAGCATTTT